This entry lists 30 T cell receptor beta chains sequenced from one sample in a study of tumor-infiltrating T cells and Merkel cell polyomavirus. Study-wide context: The T cells studied were CD8+ and recognized the Merkel cell polyomavirus KLL epitope.

Libraries were prepared by immunoSEQ multiplex PCR; TCRdb keeps only in-frame clonotypes and omits some of them. The sample lists 20,000 to 30,000 clones, 70% to 90% occurring once. Robust Merkel cell polyomavirus Large T antigen positivity by immunohistochemistry was seen in all patients' tumors. The material sequenced was lymph node tissue. The receptors come from a man aged 45-65 years with Merkel cell carcinoma.

The sample holds a few counts of this clone. The chain employs TRBV7-3 and TRBJ2-1; 9 positions agree with TRBD2. Trimming cost V 2 bases and J 2 bases; bases outside gene matches: 7. CDR1 and CDR2 (germline): SGHTA, FQGTGA. This CDR3 has 17 residues. In DNA, the CDR3 is TGTGCCAGCAGCTTATCGGCGGGGGGGCCTCCCTACAATGAGCAGTTCTTC. Encoded protein: CASSLSAGGPPYNEQFF.

The chain links TRBV6-5 to TRBJ2-1, with D possibly TRBD2 on 6 matching bases. This CDR3 spans 15 amino acids. Germline-derived CDR1 and CDR2 are MNHEY and SVGAGI. V shed 5 bases and J shed 4 bases, with 15 bases lying between them. Here the CDR3 reads CASSQLAGGYNEQFF. CDR3 in DNA: TGTGCCAGCAGTCAACTAGCTGGGGGATACAATGAGCAGTTCTTC.

This chain joins TRBV28 and TRBJ2-7, with 8 bases aligning to TRBD2. This CDR3 comprises 15 residues. V was pared by 3 bases and J by 3 bases, with 7 bases of the junction left unmatched. CDR1 is MDHEN and CDR2 is SYDVKM in the germline V gene. The CDR3 is CASSFLPSGGYEQYF. Written as DNA, the CDR3 is TGTGCCAGCAGTTTCCTCCCGAGCGGGGGCTACGAGCAGTACTTC.

V and J are TRBV5-1 and TRBJ2-7; D not certain. Germline-derived CDR1 and CDR2 are SGHRS and YFSETQ. The CDR3 loop spans 14 amino acids. V shed 5 bases and J shed 6 bases, with 18 bases lying between them. This CDR3 is CASSEARFAAEQYF. CDR3 DNA: TGCGCCAGCAGTGAGGCTCGGTTCGCGGCCGAGCAGTACTTC. Combining the CDR3 with reference TRBV5-1 and TRBJ2-7 gives the whole variable domain KAGVTQTPRYLIKTRGQQVTLSCSPISGHRSVSWYQQTPGQGLQFLFEYFSETQRNKGNFPGRFSGRQFSNSRSEMNVSTLELGDSALYLCASSEARFAAEQYFGPGTRLTVT.

The chain carries TRBV28 and TRBJ1-4; possible D gene TRBD1, 6 bases. The CDR3 has 15 residues. V lost 4 bases, J lost 3 bases, and 12 bases lay in between. Per germline, CDR1 MDHEN and CDR2 SYDVKM. CDR3 bases: TGTGCCAGCAGTTCTCCGGACAGCGCTAATGAAAAACTGTTTTTT. Translation gives CASSSPDSANEKLFF. The full variable domain, rest sourced from reference TRBV28 and TRBJ1-4, is DVKVTQSSRYLVKRTGEKVFLECVQDMDHENMFWYRQDPGLGLRLIYFSYDVKMKEKGDIPEGYSVSREKKERFSLILESASTNQTSMYLCASSSPDSANEKLFFGSGTQLSVL.

The chain employs TRBV5-1 and TRBJ2-2; D not resolved. The CDR3 consists of 16 residues. V was pared by 0 bases and J by 5 bases, with 14 bases between. CDR1 is SGHRS, CDR2 YFSETQ, per germline. The CDR3 sequence is CASSLGMGSWTGELFF. CDR3 in DNA: TGCGCCAGCAGCTTGGGGATGGGTAGCTGGACCGGGGAGCTGTTTTTT.

This chain connects TRBV2 to TRBJ2-7; D unclear. The V end was cut by 5 bases, the J end by 4 bases, with 3 bases between. The V gene's germline CDR1 is SNHLY and CDR2 FYNNEI. This CDR3 has 10 residues. CDR3 DNA: TGTGCCAGCAGTTCTTACGAGCAGTACTTC. Amino acids: CASSSYEQYF.

The chain joins TRBV11-2 to TRBJ1-1; the D is unclear. Trimming stripped 3 bases from V and 4 bases from J, with 12 bases between. This CDR3 is 14 amino acids long. Germline V gene data show CDR1 as SGHAT and CDR2 as FQNNGV. CDR3 sequence: CASSFTSTGTEAFF. The CDR3 coding sequence is TGTGCCAGCAGCTTTACCTCCACGGGCACTGAAGCTTTCTTT.

This clone was detected once. The rearrangement joins TRBV9 to TRBJ2-1; D ambiguous. Trimming removed 1 base from V and 4 bases from J, with 3 bases in between. CDR3 length: 12 amino acids. Germline V CDR1 and CDR2: SGDLS, YYNGEE. The CDR3 nucleotides read TGTGCCAGCAGCGTACAGTACAATGAGCAGTTCTTC. Translating it yields CASSVQYNEQFF.

The J gene is TRBJ2-3, the V gene TRBV6-4; 9 bases agree with TRBD2. CDR3 length: 16 residues. V shed 8 bases and J 1 base; nucleotides not matched to a gene: 10. CDR1 and CDR2 from the germline V gene are MRHNA and SNTAGT. The CDR3 loop is CASLAVRLAGTDTQYF. The CDR3 DNA reads TGTGCCAGCCTCGCGGTTAGACTAGCGGGCACAGATACGCAGTATTTT.

V is TRBV28 and J is TRBJ2-5, with D tentatively TRBD2 (7 bases). Germline V gives CDR1 MDHEN, CDR2 SYDVKM. The CDR3 is 14 residues long. The V gene lost 8 bases and the J gene lost 5 bases, with 18 bases spanning the gap. As DNA, the CDR3 is TGTGCCAGCGGGGGGGCCTTAAGTGGGGAGACCCAGTACTTC. Residues: CASGGALSGETQYF.

V gene TRBV23-1 combines with J gene TRBJ2-5; 9 bases agree with TRBD1. TRBV23-1 is an ORF, and what it does is uncertain. The CDR3 contains 16 residues. Trimming removed 6 bases from V and 7 bases from J; junction bases left unmatched: 15. CDR3 sequence: CASSPLDRGGPRTQYF. For the CDR3, the DNA is TGCGCCAGCAGCCCGCTCGACAGGGGGGGTCCCCGGACCCAGTACTTC.

This rearrangement joins TRBV7-2 to TRBJ2-7; perhaps TRBD2 as D (7 bases). The ends were cut back, 2 bases at V and 2 bases at J, with 16 bases in the middle. The CDR3 covers 16 residues. Germline V gene data show CDR1 as SGHTA and CDR2 as FQGNSA. As DNA, the CDR3 is TGTGCCAGCAGCTTATTAGGGGGGGCAAAGGCCTACGAGCAGTACTTC. This translates into CASSLLGGAKAYEQYF. Based on the CDR3 plus reference TRBV7-2 and TRBJ2-7, the full variable domain is GAGVSQSPSNKVTEKGKDVELRCDPISGHTALYWYRQSLGQGLEFLIYFQGNSAPDKSGLPSDRFSAERTGGSVSTLTIQRTQQEDSAVYLCASSLLGGAKAYEQYFGPGTRLTVT.

V and J are TRBV5-6 and TRBJ2-1, with 8 nucleotides matching TRBD2. V lost 4 bases and J lost 6; bases outside the gene matches: 12. Per germline, CDR1 SGHDT and CDR2 YYEEEE. This CDR3 comprises 16 residues. CDR3 residues: CASSRAGAWYSNEQFF. The CDR3 region has the DNA TGTGCCAGCAGCCGAGCGGGGGCCTGGTATAGCAATGAGCAGTTCTTC.

V gene TRBV18 combines with J gene TRBJ2-3; D is possibly TRBD2 (7 bases). The CDR3 is 14 amino acids. Per germline, CDR1 KGHSH and CDR2 LQKENI. V lost 3 bases and J 3 bases, leaving 10 bases between the germline ends. CDR3: CASSPAGATDTQYF. DNA for the CDR3: TGTGCCAGCTCACCGGCGGGGGCGACAGATACGCAGTATTTT.

CDR3 residues: CASSFFQGKDHEQYF. The CDR3 nucleotides read TGTGCCAGCAGCTTCTTCCAGGGGAAGGACCACGAGCAGTACTTC. This sequence joins TRBV7-2 and TRBJ2-7; D is possibly TRBD1 (6 bases). The CDR3 loop spans 15 amino acids. The germline gives CDR1 SGHTA, CDR2 FQGNSA. The V end lost 3 bases, the J end lost 5 bases, and 17 bases lay between the germline ends.

The gene calls are TRBV7-3 and TRBJ2-5, with D possibly TRBD2 on 5 matching bases. V lost 4 bases and J 0 bases, leaving 12 bases between the germline ends. The germline V gene encodes CDR1 SGHTA and CDR2 FQGTGA. This CDR3 spans 15 amino acids. The CDR3 region has the DNA TGTGCCAGCAGCTCCCTCGGGGTTAACCAAGAGACCCAGTACTTC. Translating it yields CASSSLGVNQETQYF.

This clone was seen once. The genes are TRBV19 and TRBJ2-7, with 7 bases matching TRBD1. Germline CDR1 LNHDA, CDR2 SQIVND (reference sequence). The trim removed 5 bases at V and 2 bases at J, leaving 9 bases unmatched. The CDR3 spans 15 residues. The CDR3 bases are TGTGCCAGTAGTCCCCGTAGGGGGCAAACCTACGAGCAGTACTTC. Translating it yields CASSPRRGQTYEQYF.

The genes are TRBV7-9 and TRBJ1-6; no clear D. The CDR3 runs to 12 residues. V lost 5 bases and J lost 7, with 6 bases in between. Germline V CDR1 and CDR2: SEHNR, FQNEAQ (reference sequence). CDR3 amino acids: CASSMRNSPLHF. CDR3 coding DNA: TGTGCCAGCAGCATGAGGAATTCACCCCTCCACTTT.

The chain combines TRBV2 with TRBJ2-3; 11 nucleotides line up with TRBD1. CDR3 length: 14 amino acids. Germline-derived CDR1 and CDR2 are SNHLY and FYNNEI. J gave up 4 bases and V 6 bases, and 3 bases lay outside the gene matches. The CDR3 loop is CASRGTGGADTQYF. CDR3 bases: TGTGCCAGCAGGGGGACAGGGGGGGCAGATACGCAGTATTTT.

This clone was picked up one time. The chain links TRBV9 to TRBJ2-2, with D uncertain. The CDR3 is made up of 14 amino acids. V was trimmed by 3 bases and J by 0 bases, leaving 6 bases between them. Germline V gene sequence: CDR1 SGDLS, CDR2 YYNGEE. CDR3 sequence (DNA): TGTGCCAGCAGCGAGACACCGAACACCGGGGAGCTGTTTTTT. As protein: CASSETPNTGELFF.

This chain uses TRBV4-1 with TRBJ2-7; 12 bases match TRBD2. With 5 bases clipped from V and 5 bases from J, the junction kept 7 bases outside the gene matches. Germline loops: CDR1 MGHRA, CDR2 YSYEKL. The CDR3 sequence is 15 residues long. CDR3 DNA: TGCGCCAGCAGCTTTCGGACTAGCGGGAACGACGAGCAGTACTTC. Protein: CASSFRTSGNDEQYF.

This clone occurred once. Mismatch with germline at one junction end may stem from a read error. This rearrangement joins TRBV7-8 to TRBJ1-4, with a possible D match to TRBD1 (5 bases). The CDR3 has 15 residues. The germline CDR1 and CDR2 sequences are SGHVS and FQNEAQ. The CDR3 sequence is CASSLARQGGEKLFF. The CDR3 region has the DNA TGTGCCAGCAGCCTAGCCCGGCAGGGAGGTGAAAAACTGTTTTTT.

This rearrangement joins TRBV7-8 to TRBJ2-1; TRBD2 matches 9 bases. Germline CDR1 and CDR2: SGHVS and FQNEAQ. V lost 1 base to trimming and J lost 6 bases; unmatched junction nucleotides: 13. There are 18 residues in the CDR3. DNA for the CDR3: TGTGCCAGCAGCTTAGACGCGCGGGGGCTAGCGGGAAGCAATGAGCAGTTCTTC. This translates into CASSLDARGLAGSNEQFF.

The chain has TRBV29-1 and TRBJ2-1, with 12 bases identical to TRBD2. V was pared by 7 bases and J by 5 bases, with 6 bases of the junction left unmatched. Germline V gene sequence: CDR1 SQVTM, CDR2 ANQGSEA. This CDR3 contains 14 residues. The chain's CDR3 is CSGGTSGFNNEQFF. The DNA for the CDR3 is TGCAGCGGAGGGACTAGCGGGTTTAACAATGAGCAGTTCTTC.

The chain is built from TRBV7-2 and TRBJ1-6; 8 positions agree with TRBD1. The germline gives CDR1 SGHTA, CDR2 FQGNSA. CDR3 length: 15 residues. V lost 3 bases to trimming and J lost 8 bases; unmatched junction nucleotides: 6. The CDR3 sequence: CASSFWDRKDSPLHF. CDR3 DNA sequence: TGTGCCAGCAGCTTCTGGGACAGGAAGGATTCACCCCTCCACTTT.

The chain carries TRBV5-1 and TRBJ1-5; 7 bases match TRBD1. This CDR3 has 13 residues. Germline V CDR1 and CDR2: SGHRS, YFSETQ. V lost 3 bases and J lost 7; bases outside the gene matches: 4. Written as DNA, the CDR3 is TGCGCCAGCAGCTCGGGACAGAACCAGCCCCAGCATTTT. Translated: CASSSGQNQPQHF.

J is TRBJ2-3 and V is TRBV7-6; D is unresolved. The CDR3 extends over 13 amino acids. V lost 5 bases, J lost 4 bases, and 10 bases lay in between. Germline-derived CDR1 and CDR2 are SGHVS and FNYEAQ. CDR3 sequence (DNA): TGTGCCAGCAGCCATCAGTCCTCAGATACGCAGTATTTT. Protein: CASSHQSSDTQYF.

A note on this clone: Other nucleotide sequences from this sample produce the same CDR3. This sequence joins TRBV27 and TRBJ2-5, with 13 bases that match TRBD2. With V trimmed by 4 bases and J by 4 bases, 6 bases remained unmatched. CDR1 and CDR2 (germline): MNHEY, SMNVEV (reference sequence). The length of the CDR3 is 16 residues. The CDR3 DNA is TGTGCCAGCAGTTCCATACTAGCGGGAGGGCGAGAGACCCAGTACTTC. Its protein product is CASSSILAGGRETQYF.

V and J are TRBV6-6 and TRBJ1-1; tentative D call: TRBD1 (5 bases). The germline CDR1 and CDR2 sequences are MNHNY and SVGAGI (reference sequence). The CDR3 runs to 13 residues. Trimming took off 5 bases at V and 8 bases at J, with 15 bases between the two ends. This CDR3 is CASSTLGRTEAFF. The CDR3, as DNA: TGTGCCAGCAGTACGCTTGGGAGGACAGAAGCTTTCTTT.